This T cell receptor (beta chain) was profiled in a study of CD8+ T cells in alopecia areata. Overall study context: Scoring of treated patients' severity used the percentage of affected scalp area. Study findings and constraints: Relative to mice, TCR sharing across patients was less clear, a difference possibly HLA-related.

About this clone: The antigen remains unidentified.

Regarding treatment: oral pan-JAK inhibitor, 5-10 mg twice daily. Losses at the gene ends were 8 bases for V and 5 bases for J; bases not matched to a gene: 11. Germline V gene sequence: CDR1 SNHLY, CDR2 FYNNEI. This CDR3 contains 14 residues. Following RNA extraction, reverse transcription yielded cDNA that acted as the sequencing template. Sequencing used immunoSEQ multiplex PCR; TCRdb keeps in-frame clones, though not all of them. The sample yields 35,000 to 45,000 clones, 92% seen once. This sequence joins TRBV2 and TRBJ1-1; 7 bases line up with TRBD1. The sample was CD8+ T cells sorted from blood, taken at week 24, from a patient treated with tofacitinib. The clonotype was recovered from a human donor with alopecia areata. CDR3 sequence reads: CASSEGAARTEAFF. As DNA, the CDR3 is TGTGCCAGCTCAGAGGGGGCGGCGAGGACTGAAGCTTTCTTT.